Detailed here is one TCR beta chain. Its target is unknown. The data originate from a study of T-cell reconstitution after alpha-beta-depleted transplantation in children. Unique molecular identifiers were incorporated during preparation of the TCRbeta library. From the PCR reads, TCRdb called clonotypes with MiXCR, one entry per CDR3 protein. The sample yields 610,000 or so distinct CDR3 sequences, 25% to 30% seen once. The CDR3 loop spans 16 amino acids. Trimming at V came to 4 bases and at J to 10 bases, leaving 17 bases not matched to a gene. CDR1 is GTSNPN, CDR2 SVGIG, per germline (reference sequence). Study conclusions and caveats: Roughly two months post-transplant, alpha-beta T cells reportedly originated from several hundred graft clones that had expanded. At the one-year point after transplant, T-cell counts and TCRbeta diversity were found to come mostly from T cells that had been newly produced. The high TCRbeta diversity at day 60 in some patients came from surviving recipient T cells and thymic progenitors.

The material was PBMCs, obtained before TCRalphabeta/CD19-depleted stem cell transplant. The TCR sequence derives from a boy in the first two years of life with Wiskott-Aldrich syndrome, due to receive a stem cell transplant. J is TRBJ2-1 and V is TRBV30, with 9 bases that match TRBD2. CDR3 sequence: CAWTLHRAGGLTEQFF. As DNA, the CDR3 is TGTGCCTGGACCCTCCATAGAGCGGGAGGACTTACAGAGCAGTTCTTC. Full variable domain (missing parts from reference TRBV30 and TRBJ2-1): SQTIHQWPATLVQPVGSPLSLECTVEGTSNPNLYWYRQAAGRGLQLLFYSVGIGQISSEVPQNLSASRPQDRQFILSSKKLLLSDSGFYLCAWTLHRAGGLTEQFFGPGTRLTVL.